This T cell receptor beta chain came from a study of T cell repertoires in cytomegalovirus infection. Study-level results: HLA-C-restricted CMV clonotypes gave the most frequent clonotype in two of eight donors. Summed public TCR beta family frequency identified CMV carriers bearing the relevant HLA.

MiXCR was run by TCRdb on the reads, yielding one entry per CDR3 protein. The sample records approximately 630,000 distinct CDR3 sequences, 20% to 25% being singletons. To note about this clonotype: No antigen is known for it.

This CDR3 contains 16 residues. Trimming cost V 4 bases and J 3 bases; bases outside gene matches: 7. Germline-derived CDR1 and CDR2 are PRHDT and FYEKMQ (reference sequence). This TCR was recovered from a human donor in good health (CMV status not recorded). Some clones in this sample may be carry-over from other donors' samples. The sample was CD8+ T cells from PBMCs. V and J are TRBV13 and TRBJ2-3, with 10 nucleotides matching TRBD1. CDR3 in DNA: TGTGCCAGCAGCTACGACAGGGGGCGCGATACAGATACGCAGTATTTT. The encoded protein is CASSYDRGRDTDTQYF.